Shown below are 14 T cell receptor beta chains from a single sample sequenced in a study of T cell responses to AZD1222 COVID-19 vaccine. Measured with immunoSEQ multiplex PCR; TCRdb has only the in-frame clones, and not every one. The sample holds roughly 150,000 clones, 85% to 90% seen once. Sequencing used peripheral blood, obtained on day 0 of AZD1222 vaccination. Every receptor here comes from an adult in good health.

The chain joins TRBV14 to TRBJ2-5; D unclear. Trimming removed 4 bases at V and 1 base at J, with 7 bases between. This CDR3 comprises 13 residues. Per germline, CDR1 SGHDN and CDR2 FVKESK. The CDR3 coding sequence is TGTGCCAGCAGCCCCTACTTCCAAGAGACCCAGTACTTC. Translating gives CASSPYFQETQYF. Drawing the rest from reference TRBV14 and TRBJ2-5, the complete variable domain is EAGVTQFPSHSVIEKGQTVTLRCDPISGHDNLYWYRRVMGKEIKFLLHFVKESKQDESGMPNNRFLAERTGGTYSTLKVQPAELEDSGVYFCASSPYFQETQYFGPGTRLLVL.

The CDR3 DNA reads TGCGCCAGCAGCCAAAGCTACTCCAATGAGCAGTTCTTC. This translates into CASSQSYSNEQFF. The V gene is TRBV4-3, the J gene TRBJ2-1; D is ambiguous. V gave up 2 bases and J gave up 6 bases, with 8 bases separating them. The CDR3 runs to 13 residues. Per the germline V gene, CDR1 is LGHNA and CDR2 is YSLEER.

This clone was detected a few times. V usage is TRBV10-3 and J usage is TRBJ1-4; perhaps TRBD1 as D (5 bases). The ends were cut back, 2 bases at V and 5 bases at J, with 12 bases in the middle. Germline CDR1 ENHRY, CDR2 SYGVKD. This CDR3 spans 15 amino acids. The CDR3 DNA sequence: TGTGCCATCAGTGAGAGGGGAGATGCGAATGAAAAACTGTTTTTT. Translating it yields CAISERGDANEKLFF.

The V gene is TRBV6-7, the J gene TRBJ1-6, with 8 bases aligning to TRBD1. TRBV6-7 is annotated as an ORF whose role is uncertain. Trimming took 2 bases from V and 7 from J; bases not matched to a gene: 10. The CDR3 consists of 17 residues. CDR3 nucleotides: TGTGCCAGCAGTTACAGAAGAAAGGACAGGGACAATTCACCCCTCCACTTT. Its translation: CASSYRRKDRDNSPLHF.

The V call is TRBV6-2 or TRBV6-3, the J call TRBJ1-1, with D possibly TRBD1 on 5 matching bases. The germline CDR1 and CDR2 sequences are MNHEY and SVGEGT. Trimming removed 0 bases at V and 8 bases at J, with 10 bases between. This CDR3 has 13 amino acids. In DNA, the CDR3 is TGTGCCAGCAGTTACTCGGTGGGGGGAGAAGCTTTCTTT. It specifies CASSYSVGGEAFF.

With respect to this clone: The conserved closing phenylalanine or tryptophan is absent in this CDR3, likely reflecting a read error. The DNA is left out, because the CDR3 cannot be placed on it with certainty; the CDR3 is given as TCRdb lists it. The rearrangement joins TRBV3-1 (or the pseudogene TRBV3-2) to TRBJ2-4; the table's D call, TRBD2, has no DNA check behind it. Germline CDR1 LGHDT, CDR2 YNNKEL (reference sequence). The CDR3 sequence runs 9 residues, both termini included. CDR3 in amino acids: CASSSRLDH.

This chain uses TRBV10-3 with TRBJ1-4, with TRBD1 as a possible D gene (5 bases). The V end was cut by 11 bases, the J end by 8 bases, with 15 bases between. This CDR3 spans 12 amino acids. Per the germline V gene, CDR1 is ENHRY and CDR2 is SYGVKD. The CDR3 DNA is TGTGCCTCTCGAGAGGGGCGAGAAAAACTGTTTTTT. Translated, it gives CASREGREKLFF.

The rearrangement uses TRBV19 and TRBJ1-2, with TRBD1 as a possible D gene (6 bases). V was clipped by 9 bases and J by 7 bases, with 18 bases between them. The germline V gene encodes CDR1 LNHDA and CDR2 SQIVND (reference sequence). The CDR3 is 13 amino acids. The chain's CDR3 is CASLHGGASGYTF. The CDR3 DNA reads as TGTGCCAGCCTCCACGGGGGCGCGAGTGGCTACACCTTC.

CDR3 loop: CASLDRTGNTIYF. CDR3 DNA: TGTGCCAGCCTGGACCGGACTGGAAACACCATATATTTT. This chain uses TRBV6-6 with TRBJ1-3; D gene ambiguous. Germline V CDR1 and CDR2: MNHNY, SVGAGI (reference sequence). Trimming pared 8 bases from V and 2 bases from J, leaving 10 bases between. The CDR3 has 13 residues.

V gene TRBV30 combines with J gene TRBJ1-4, with D perhaps TRBD1 (5 bases). Deletions cut 0 bases from V and 12 bases from J, with 14 bases between. Germline V gene data show CDR1 as GTSNPN and CDR2 as SVGIG (reference sequence). This CDR3 has 13 amino acids. CDR3 nucleotides: TGTGCCTGGAGTGTAGGGGTCGGTAGGCAACTGTTTTTT. Protein product: CAWSVGVGRQLFF.

The rearrangement joins TRBV12-3 or TRBV12-4 to TRBJ2-1; 11 nucleotides match TRBD1. Trimming at V came to 6 bases and at J to 8 bases, leaving 3 bases not matched to a gene. The CDR3 extends over 13 amino acids. For the CDR3, the DNA is TGTGCCAGCAGCAGGACAGGGGGCGATGAGCAGTTCTTC. Protein sequence: CASSRTGGDEQFF.

The chain recombines TRBV6-5 with TRBJ1-2; no clear D. The CDR3 is 12 residues long. V shed 4 bases and J shed 6 bases, with 9 bases lying between them. Germline CDR1 is MNHEY and CDR2 is SVGAGI. CDR3: CASSLLRDGYTF. In DNA form, the CDR3 reads TGTGCCAGCAGTTTGTTAAGGGATGGCTACACCTTC.

This clone was detected a few times. This sequence joins TRBV19 and TRBJ1-6; TRBD1 agrees at 9 bases. The junction had 10 bases not matched to a gene; V was cut back by 3 bases and J by 7 bases. The germline V gene encodes CDR1 LNHDA and CDR2 SQIVND (reference sequence). The CDR3 is 17 amino acids. The CDR3 nucleotides are TGTGCCAGTAGTATGCTACCGGGACAGGGAAGGAATTCACCCCTCCACTTT. Translated, it gives CASSMLPGQGRNSPLHF.

The gene calls are TRBV6-5 and TRBJ2-7; D remains ambiguous. CDR3 size: 11 residues. V was shortened by 2 bases and J by 8 bases, with 7 bases between the two germline ends. Germline-derived CDR1 and CDR2 are MNHEY and SVGAGI. The CDR3 reads CASSYVKQQYF. For the CDR3, the DNA is TGTGCCAGCAGTTACGTTAAACAGCAGTACTTC.